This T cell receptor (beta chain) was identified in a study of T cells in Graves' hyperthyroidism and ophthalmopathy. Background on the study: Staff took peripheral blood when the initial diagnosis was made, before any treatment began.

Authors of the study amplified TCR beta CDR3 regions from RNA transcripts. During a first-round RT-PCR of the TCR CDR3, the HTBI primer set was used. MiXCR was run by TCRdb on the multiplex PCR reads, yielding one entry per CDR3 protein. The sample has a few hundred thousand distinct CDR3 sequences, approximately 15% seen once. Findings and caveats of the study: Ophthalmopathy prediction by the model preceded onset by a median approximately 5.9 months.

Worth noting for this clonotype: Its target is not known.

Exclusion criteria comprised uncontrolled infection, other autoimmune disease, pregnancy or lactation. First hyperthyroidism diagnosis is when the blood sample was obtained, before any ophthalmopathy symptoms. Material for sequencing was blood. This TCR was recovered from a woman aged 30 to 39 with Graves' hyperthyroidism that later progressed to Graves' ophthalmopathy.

CDR3 DNA: TGTGCCAGCAGTTGGGACCGGACTGGCTACACCTTC. Encoded protein: CASSWDRTGYTF. The chain combines TRBV6-1 with TRBJ1-2, with D perhaps matching TRBD1 (5 bases). Looked up from germline, CDR1 is MNHNS and CDR2 is SASEGT. CDR3 size: 12 residues. V lost 5 bases and J lost 7, with 11 bases in between.